A single sample gave rise to the 30 T cell receptor beta chains below, sequenced in a study of cytomegalovirus exposure and HLA in healthy donors. Primers included in the PCR were 60 Vbeta and 13 Jbeta primers. Profiled with immunoSEQ multiplex PCR; TCRdb holds only in-frame clones, not every one. The sample consists of around 210,000 clones, approximately 81% of them appearing once. Sequenced input: PBMCs. These receptors all stem from a girl aged 2-10 years in good health and CMV-seronegative.

The rearrangement links TRBV30 to TRBJ2-7; tentative D call: TRBD1 (6 bases). Trimming shortened V by 1 base and J by 2 bases, and 9 bases separated the two germline ends. The CDR3 consists of 13 residues. Germline loops: CDR1 GTSNPN, CDR2 SVGIG (reference sequence). The CDR3 is CAWSADSPYEQYF. For the CDR3, the DNA is TGTGCCTGGAGTGCGGACAGCCCCTACGAGCAGTACTTC.

The rearrangement links TRBV7-9 to TRBJ2-1, with 7 positions matching TRBD1. CDR1 and CDR2 (germline): SEHNR, FQNEAQ (reference sequence). The ends lost 5 bases at V and 9 bases at J; junction bases unmatched: 10. The CDR3 contains 14 residues. The CDR3 DNA follows: TGTGCCAGCAGCGACCGGGACAGTTCAGGTGAGCAGTTCTTC. This gives the protein CASSDRDSSGEQFF.

The chain joins TRBV30 to TRBJ1-5, with a tentative D call TRBD1 (5 bases). The CDR3 extends over 17 amino acids. Germline V gives CDR1 GTSNPN, CDR2 SVGIG (reference sequence). Trimming took 5 bases from V and 3 from J, leaving 23 bases between them. The chain's CDR3 is CAWAVAGIASHNQPQHF. The CDR3 bases are TGTGCCTGGGCGGTGGCAGGGATAGCTTCCCACAATCAGCCCCAGCATTTT.

The V and J genes are TRBV4-1 and TRBJ1-2; D is uncertain. This CDR3 region has 16 residues. The V gene lost 4 bases and the J gene lost 5 bases, with 20 bases spanning the gap. Per germline, CDR1 MGHRA and CDR2 YSYEKL. The CDR3 DNA sequence: TGCGCCAGCAGCCGGGAGGGTGGGGTAAGGAGTTATGGCTACACCTTC. Its translation: CASSREGGVRSYGYTF.

This clone was seen a handful of times. The gene calls are TRBV5-6 and TRBJ2-7; no clear D gene. CDR3 length: 12 amino acids. The germline gives CDR1 SGHDT, CDR2 YYEEEE. V was cut by 2 bases and J by 3 bases, with 6 bases left in between. As DNA, the CDR3 is TGTGCCAGCAGCTTTACGGGCTACGAGCAGTACTTC. Its translation is CASSFTGYEQYF.

The V and J genes are TRBV19 and TRBJ2-7; tentative D call: TRBD2 (5 bases). The germline CDR1 and CDR2 sequences are LNHDA and SQIVND (reference sequence). With 1 base removed from V and 0 bases from J, the gap between germline ends came to 7 bases. CDR3 length: 14 amino acids. The CDR3 region is CASSIAGSSYEQYF. CDR3 in DNA: TGTGCCAGTAGTATAGCGGGGTCCTCCTACGAGCAGTACTTC.

V and J are TRBV9 and TRBJ1-3; TRBD1 might be the D (6 bases). This CDR3 spans 16 amino acids. Germline CDR1 is SGDLS and CDR2 is YYNGEE. V was cut by 0 bases and J by 2 bases, with 12 bases left in between. CDR3 sequence reads: CASSVEDRTAGNTIYF. In DNA form, the CDR3 reads TGTGCCAGCAGCGTAGAGGACAGAACGGCTGGAAACACCATATATTTT.

The V and J genes are TRBV30 and TRBJ2-1; D unresolved. V was shortened by 4 bases and J by 9 bases, with 13 bases between the two germline ends. CDR3 size: 12 residues. In germline, CDR1 is GTSNPN, CDR2 SVGIG (reference sequence). CDR3 DNA: TGTGCCTGGACATTCTTAGTCGGTGAGCAGTTCTTC. Its translation is CAWTFLVGEQFF.

The rearrangement uses TRBV19 and TRBJ2-7; 7 bases fit TRBD1. V trimming: 9 bases; J trimming: 9 bases; junction bases outside the gene matches: 11. In germline, CDR1 is LNHDA, CDR2 SQIVND (reference sequence). The CDR3 spans 12 residues. The DNA of the CDR3 is TGTGCCAGGTATACAGGGGTCTCGATGCAGTACTTC. This codes for CARYTGVSMQYF.

The chain joins TRBV7-9 to TRBJ1-5; 8 nucleotides match TRBD1. The CDR3 contains 15 residues. Losses at the gene ends were 5 bases for V and 4 bases for J; bases not matched to a gene: 7. Germline CDR1 and CDR2: SEHNR and FQNEAQ (reference sequence). CDR3 residues: CASSLFGQGNQPQHF. The CDR3 DNA is TGTGCCAGCAGCCTATTCGGACAGGGTAATCAGCCCCAGCATTTT.

This chain uses TRBV12-5 with TRBJ2-3; 7 bases match TRBD2. CDR3 length equals 12 residues. Germline lookup yields CDR1 LGHNT and CDR2 FRNRAP. The V segment lost 6 bases and the J segment 6 bases; nucleotides outside the gene matches: 3. The CDR3 sequence: CASGPREDTQYF. The DNA of the CDR3 is TGTGCTAGTGGCCCGCGGGAGGATACGCAGTATTTT.

In the case of this clone: Other DNA sequences in the same sample also yield this CDR3. The chain recombines TRBV27 with TRBJ2-5; 8 bases align to TRBD2. Trimming at V came to 6 bases and at J to 4 bases, leaving 7 bases not matched to a gene. This CDR3 region has 14 residues. CDR1 is MNHEY and CDR2 is SMNVEV in the germline V gene (reference sequence). CDR3 sequence (DNA): TGTGCCAGCAGGCCGGGACTAGTAGGAGAGACCCAGTACTTC. As protein: CASRPGLVGETQYF.

This chain uses TRBV30 with TRBJ2-1; TRBD2 agrees at 8 bases. CDR1 is GTSNPN and CDR2 is SVGIG in the germline V gene (reference sequence). The trim removed 1 base at V and 8 bases at J, leaving 4 bases unmatched. The CDR3 spans 13 residues. The DNA for the CDR3 is TGTGCCTGGAGTGCTGGGACTAGTCATGAGCAGTTCTTC. Translated, it gives CAWSAGTSHEQFF.

V gene TRBV6-1 combines with J gene TRBJ1-2, with D hard to call. Trimming removed 3 bases from V and 4 bases from J, with 9 bases in between. The CDR3 contains 13 residues. Germline lookup yields CDR1 MNHNS and CDR2 SASEGT. CDR3 residues: CASSDRSGYGYTF. The CDR3 coding sequence is TGTGCCAGCAGTGACCGGTCGGGCTATGGCTACACCTTC.

This clone turned up a few times. The CDR3 protein is CASSQAPSGRVEQFF. The CDR3 bases are TGCGCCAGCAGCCAAGCCCCTAGCGGGAGGGTGGAGCAGTTCTTC. The J gene is TRBJ2-1, the V gene TRBV4-1, with 12 bases matching TRBD2. J lost 10 bases, V lost 1 base, and 5 bases had no gene match. The CDR3 length is 15 residues. CDR1 is MGHRA, CDR2 YSYEKL, per germline.

The chain combines TRBV7-9 with TRBJ2-5; 15 bases match TRBD2. Looked up from germline, CDR1 is SEHNR and CDR2 is FQNEAQ (reference sequence). Trimming cost V 3 bases and J 3 bases; bases outside gene matches: 11. The CDR3 is made up of 19 amino acids. In nucleotides, the CDR3 is TGTGCCAGCAGCTTCGTTGGCGGGACTAGCGGGGGGAGAAAAGAGACCCAGTACTTC. Protein: CASSFVGGTSGGRKETQYF.

V usage is TRBV6-5 and J usage is TRBJ2-1; 7 nucleotides align to TRBD2. The CDR3 runs to 15 residues. Germline CDR1 and CDR2: MNHEY and SVGAGI. Germline trimming cut 5 bases from V and 8 bases from J; bases unmatched to any gene: 12. The CDR3 spells CASSLGGRSFDEQFF. CDR3 in DNA: TGTGCCAGCAGTCTGGGAGGGAGATCGTTTGATGAGCAGTTCTTC.

This clone came up a few times. This sequence joins TRBV6-5 and TRBJ2-7; 7 bases match TRBD2. CDR1 MNHEY and CDR2 SVGAGI come from the germline V gene. The CDR3 contains 12 residues. CDR3 sequence reads: CSTGGAAYEQYF. The CDR3 coding sequence is TGTTCCACGGGGGGTGCAGCCTACGAGCAGTACTTC.

Of note for this clone: A junction boundary mismatches the germline segment, possibly from a read error. The chain uses TRBV6-1 and TRBJ1-4; a possible D gene is TRBD1 (5 bases). The CDR3 sequence is 15 residues long. Per germline, CDR1 MNHNS and CDR2 SASEGT. CDR3 coding DNA: TGTGCCAGCAGTGAGGTTTTTGGGACTAATGAAACACTGTTTTTT. Encoded protein: CASSEVFGTNETLFF.

Here the CDR3 reads CASRGQGGETQYF. CDR3 bases: TGTGCCAGCAGGGGACAGGGCGGGGAGACCCAGTACTTC. The chain carries TRBV2 and TRBJ2-5; 9 nucleotides line up with TRBD1. Per the germline V gene, CDR1 is SNHLY and CDR2 is FYNNEI. Trimming cost V 6 bases and J 5 bases; bases outside gene matches: 4. This CDR3 contains 13 residues.

This chain uses TRBV7-9 with TRBJ2-7; perhaps TRBD1 as D (7 bases). Germline V CDR1 and CDR2: SEHNR, FQNEAQ (reference sequence). With 3 bases removed from V and 9 bases from J, the gap between germline ends came to 18 bases. This CDR3 comprises 14 residues. CDR3 DNA sequence: TGTGCCAGCAGCTTCCAGGGCCCAGGGGGAGGGCAGTACTTC. Protein sequence: CASSFQGPGGGQYF. The variable domain in full, with the rest retrieved from reference TRBV7-9 and TRBJ2-7, is DTGVSQNPRHKITKRGQNVTFRCDPISEHNRLYWYRQTLGQGPEFLTYFQNEAQLEKSRLLSDRFSAERPKGSFSTLEIQRTEQGDSAMYLCASSFQGPGGGQYFGPGTRLTVT.

This clone was observed a handful of times. The chain recombines TRBV2 with TRBJ2-1; 12 bases are shared with TRBD1. The CDR3 has 15 residues. The V and J ends lost 4 bases and 8 bases, in that order; junction bases with no gene match: 6. Germline CDR1 is SNHLY and CDR2 is FYNNEI. CDR3 in amino acids: CASSGDRGRSYEQFF. CDR3 DNA sequence: TGTGCCAGCAGTGGGGACAGGGGGCGATCATATGAGCAGTTCTTC.

This clone came up once. The CDR3 protein is CASSRLGTSGRYGETQYF. CDR3 nucleotide sequence: TGTGCCAGCAGCCGGTTGGGGACTAGCGGGAGGTATGGAGAGACCCAGTACTTC. The chain links TRBV11-2 to TRBJ2-5; 15 positions match TRBD2. The length of the CDR3 is 18 residues. Germline CDR1 SGHAT, CDR2 FQNNGV. J gave up 4 bases and V 5 bases, and 11 bases lay outside the gene matches.

The V and J genes are TRBV7-2 and TRBJ2-7; possibly TRBD2 for D (6 bases). Looked up from germline, CDR1 is SGHTA and CDR2 is FQGNSA. The CDR3 is 15 amino acids. V was shortened by 4 bases and J by 0 bases, with 13 bases between the two germline ends. The CDR3 DNA sequence: TGTGCCAGCAGCTCACCCGGGAGCCACTCCTACGAGCAGTACTTC. Translating it yields CASSSPGSHSYEQYF. The full variable domain, completed using reference TRBV7-2 and TRBJ2-7, is GAGVSQSPSNKVTEKGKDVELRCDPISGHTALYWYRQSLGQGLEFLIYFQGNSAPDKSGLPSDRFSAERTGGSVSTLTIQRTQQEDSAVYLCASSSPGSHSYEQYFGPGTRLTVT.

This clone was seen a handful of times. The gene calls are TRBV6-1 and TRBJ2-5; D might be TRBD2 (6 bases). The DNA end is a closer match to TRBJ2-7, so the J assignment may be wrong. The CDR3 totals 15 residues. CDR1 and CDR2 from the germline V gene are MNHNS and SASEGT. The CDR3 sequence: CASSERGTGSYEQYF. The CDR3 DNA reads TGTGCCAGCAGTGAACGGGGGACCGGCTCCTACGAGCAGTACTTC.

The rearrangement uses TRBV30 and TRBJ1-4, with unresolved D. V lost 4 bases to trimming and J lost 11 bases, with 17 bases between them. The CDR3 runs 13 residues. Germline CDR1 reads GTSNPN; CDR2 reads SVGIG (reference sequence). CDR3 in amino acids: CAWTPGAPQKLFF. The CDR3 DNA reads as TGTGCCTGGACTCCAGGCGCGCCACAGAAACTGTTTTTT.

V is TRBV6-5 and J is TRBJ1-1; D is unclear. Germline-derived CDR1 and CDR2 are MNHEY and SVGAGI. Trimming removed 7 bases at V and 4 bases at J, with 16 bases between. CDR3 length equals 14 residues. In nucleotides, the CDR3 is TGTGCCAGCACCCAAACGAGGAGGGCCACTGAAGCTTTCTTT. It translates to CASTQTRRATEAFF.

J is TRBJ1-5 and V is TRBV2; D is unclear. Germline V gene data show CDR1 as SNHLY and CDR2 as FYNNEI. CDR3 length: 15 amino acids. The V end lost 5 bases, the J end lost 0 bases, and 11 bases lay between the germline ends. This CDR3 is CASSLQIYSNQPQHF. For the CDR3, the DNA is TGTGCCAGCAGTTTACAGATCTATAGCAATCAGCCCCAGCATTTT.

The rearrangement uses TRBV4-1 and TRBJ2-3, with TRBD2 matching over 10 bases. J was trimmed by 9 bases and V by 1 base; bases with no gene match: 7. Germline values: CDR1 MGHRA, CDR2 YSYEKL. CDR3 length equals 15 residues. The CDR3 DNA reads as TGCGCCAGCAGCCAAGCCAGCGGGGGGGCCCCGACGCAGTATTTT. Encoded protein: CASSQASGGAPTQYF.

This clone turned up a few times. The rearrangement uses TRBV6-1 and TRBJ1-1; D remains unclear. V lost 7 bases and J lost 5, with 17 bases in between. The germline CDR1 and CDR2 sequences are MNHNS and SASEGT. The CDR3 contains 14 residues. CDR3 nucleotide sequence: TGTGCCAGCATTGTCTTGGGGAGAGGGACTGAAGCTTTCTTT. This encodes CASIVLGRGTEAFF.